This TCR beta chain was sequenced for a study of patients and donors after allogeneic stem cell transplantation. There are 12 residues in the CDR3. Trimming removed 5 bases from V and 7 bases from J, with 9 bases in between. Germline CDR1 reads LGHDT; CDR2 reads YNNKEL (reference sequence). This clonotype was counted ten times or more. In TCRdb, the RT-PCR reads were re-called with MiXCR into one record per CDR3 protein. The table shows more than 850,000 distinct CDR3 sequences, with approximately 18% occurring only once. The specimen sequenced was blood, either unsorted or a sorted T cell fraction (not recorded which). The receptor comes from a human donor who was either an allogeneic HSCT recipient or a stem cell or donor lymphocyte infusion donor (not recorded which). It is not recorded whose cells these are; they may come from a transplant donor. The rearrangement uses TRBV3-1 and TRBJ2-1; no clear D gene. CDR3 region: CASSYLDNEQFF. In DNA form, the CDR3 reads TGTGCCAGCAGCTACCTCGATAATGAGCAGTTCTTC.